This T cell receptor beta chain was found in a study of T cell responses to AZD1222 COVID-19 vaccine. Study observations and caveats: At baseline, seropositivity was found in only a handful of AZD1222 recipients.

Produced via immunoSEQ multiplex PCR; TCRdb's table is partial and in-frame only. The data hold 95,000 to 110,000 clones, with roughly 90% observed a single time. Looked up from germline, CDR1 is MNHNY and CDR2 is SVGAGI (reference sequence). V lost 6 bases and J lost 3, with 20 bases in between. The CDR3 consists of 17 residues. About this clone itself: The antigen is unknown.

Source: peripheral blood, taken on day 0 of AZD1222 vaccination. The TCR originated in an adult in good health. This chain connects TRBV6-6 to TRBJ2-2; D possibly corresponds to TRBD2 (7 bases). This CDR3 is CASSRLVGGPDTGELFF. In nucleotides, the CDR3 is TGTGCCAGCAGCCGACTAGTGGGGGGGCCCGACACCGGGGAGCTGTTTTTT.